The next 20 T cell receptor beta chains were all read from a single sample in a study of blood T cell repertoires in COVID-19. Assay: immunoSEQ multiplex PCR; the TCRdb copy retains only in-frame clones and omits some. In the table there are approximately 350,000 clones, about 88% of which are singletons. Material for sequencing was peripheral blood. These receptors all come from a woman in her seventies with COVID-19, enrolled during active disease.

The chain joins TRBV29-1 to TRBJ2-3; tentative D call: TRBD2 (5 bases). The V end lost 6 bases, the J end lost 0 bases, and 10 bases lay between the germline ends. Looked up from germline, CDR1 is SQVTM and CDR2 is ANQGSEA. The CDR3 extends over 13 amino acids. The CDR3 protein is CSVRRGSTDTQYF. In nucleotides, the CDR3 is TGCAGCGTCCGGCGCGGGAGCACAGATACGCAGTATTTT.

With regard to this clone: One end of the junction is discordant with germline, which a read error may explain. The CDR3 DNA is TGCGCCAGCAGTCAAGGGCAGGGGGCACCGAATCAGCCCCAGCATTTT. Translation: CASSQGQGAPNQPQHF. V and J are TRBV4-1 and TRBJ1-5, with 8 bases lining up with TRBD1. Per the germline V gene, CDR1 is MGHRA and CDR2 is YSYEKL. This CDR3 has 16 residues.

V usage is TRBV18 and J usage is TRBJ1-3; D may be TRBD1 (6 bases). The germline gives CDR1 KGHSH, CDR2 LQKENI. CDR3 length equals 15 residues. V was clipped by 6 bases and J by 0 bases, with 12 bases between them. The CDR3: CASSGGQISGNTIYF. The CDR3, as DNA: TGTGCCAGCTCCGGCGGACAGATCTCTGGAAACACCATATATTTT.

The chain has TRBV24-1 and TRBJ2-2, with D possibly being TRBD1 (5 bases). The CDR3 loop spans 14 amino acids. Per germline, CDR1 KGHDR and CDR2 SFDVKD. The germline V and J ends were trimmed by 7 bases and 0 bases, with 8 bases remaining between them. The DNA of the CDR3 is TGTGCCACCAGAGCAGGGACGAACACCGGGGAGCTGTTTTTT. Translation: CATRAGTNTGELFF.

The chain combines TRBV15 with TRBJ1-1; 11 bases line up with TRBD1. Germline CDR1 LNHNV, CDR2 YYDKDF (reference sequence). V lost 8 bases to trimming and J lost 5 bases; unmatched junction nucleotides: 4. The CDR3 is 13 amino acids. CDR3 loop: CATGQGARTEAFF. In DNA, the CDR3 is TGTGCCACCGGACAGGGGGCAAGGACTGAAGCTTTCTTT.

This chain uses TRBV6-2 or TRBV6-3 with TRBJ2-5; 7 nucleotides agree with TRBD2. Germline V lookup: CDR1 MNHEY, CDR2 SVGEGT. CDR3 length equals 15 residues. V was pared by 6 bases and J by 5 bases, with 12 bases of the junction left unmatched. CDR3 sequence reads: CASSNPRAGHETQYF. The CDR3 DNA follows: TGTGCCAGCAGCAACCCCCGAGCGGGGCACGAGACCCAGTACTTC.

Written as DNA, the CDR3 is TGTGCCAGCAGCCCACTGGGGGGGCTTAATGAAAAACTGTTTTTT. Its protein product is CASSPLGGLNEKLFF. The genes are TRBV7-2 and TRBJ1-4; a possible D gene is TRBD1 (6 bases). The V end was cut by 5 bases, the J end by 4 bases, with 14 bases between. This CDR3 is built from 15 residues. Germline-derived CDR1 and CDR2 are SGHTA and FQGNSA.

The chain joins TRBV5-1 to TRBJ2-1, with 10 bases fitting TRBD1. This CDR3 comprises 15 residues. Trimming at V came to 3 bases and at J to 6 bases, leaving 6 bases not matched to a gene. Germline CDR1 is SGHRS and CDR2 is YFSETQ. CDR3 DNA: TGCGCCAGCAGCTACCGGGACAGGGGCTCCAATGAGCAGTTCTTC. This translates into CASSYRDRGSNEQFF.

V gene TRBV30 combines with J gene TRBJ1-1; maybe TRBD1 (6 bases). Trimming stripped 0 bases from V and 8 bases from J, with 25 bases between. Germline loops: CDR1 GTSNPN, CDR2 SVGIG (reference sequence). The CDR3 extends over 17 amino acids. DNA for the CDR3: TGTGCCTGGAGTGTACAAGGACTCGGGAGGGGGAGGATGGAAGCTTTCTTT. Translating gives CAWSVQGLGRGRMEAFF.

This clone was counted once. The chain combines TRBV4-3 with TRBJ1-1; 7 bases map to TRBD1. The germline V gene encodes CDR1 LGHNA and CDR2 YSLEER. This CDR3 has 13 amino acids. Trimming cost V 6 bases and J 5 bases; bases outside gene matches: 6. CDR3 loop: CASSGGGSTEAFF. In DNA form, the CDR3 reads TGCGCCAGCAGTGGAGGGGGCTCGACTGAAGCTTTCTTT.

V usage is TRBV19 and J usage is TRBJ1-1; maybe TRBD1 (5 bases). Trimming pared 4 bases from V and 0 bases from J, leaving 9 bases between. The CDR3 is 14 amino acids. The germline V gene has CDR1 LNHDA and CDR2 SQIVND (reference sequence). The CDR3 sequence: CASSTRVMNTEAFF. The CDR3 nucleotides are TGTGCCAGTAGTACCAGGGTGATGAACACTGAAGCTTTCTTT.

The rearrangement uses TRBV13 and TRBJ2-3, with D possibly TRBD2 on 6 matching bases. Germline assignment: CDR1 PRHDT and CDR2 FYEKMQ (reference sequence). CDR3 size: 15 residues. V lost 0 bases and J 3 bases, leaving 10 bases between the germline ends. The CDR3 sequence is CASSLGLARTDTQYF. CDR3 DNA: TGTGCCAGCAGCTTAGGCCTAGCGCGAACAGATACGCAGTATTTT.

CDR3 sequence: CASSPLAGKVDTEAFF. Written as DNA, the CDR3 is TGTGCCAGCTCACCATTAGCAGGGAAGGTGGACACTGAAGCTTTCTTT. The gene calls are TRBV18 and TRBJ1-1; the D gene is possibly TRBD1 (5 bases). Trimming stripped 2 bases from V and 3 bases from J, with 16 bases between. Germline lookup yields CDR1 KGHSH and CDR2 LQKENI. The CDR3 is 16 amino acids. The full variable domain, completed using reference TRBV18 and TRBJ1-1, is NAGVMQNPRHLVRRRGQEARLRCSPMKGHSHVYWYRQLPEEGLKFMVYLQKENIIDESGMPKERFSAEFPKEGPSILRIQQVVRGDSAAYFCASSPLAGKVDTEAFFGQGTRLTVV.

V gene TRBV5-5 combines with J gene TRBJ2-7; 8 bases line up with TRBD1. The CDR3 extends over 16 amino acids. Looked up from germline, CDR1 is SGHKS and CDR2 is YYEKEE (reference sequence). Trimming at V came to 0 bases and at J to 7 bases, leaving 12 bases not matched to a gene. DNA for the CDR3: TGTGCCAGCAGCTTGGCTCCACAGGGGGAGAGACGGGAGCAGTACTTC. Its translation is CASSLAPQGERREQYF.

The chain carries TRBV19 and TRBJ2-2, with D perhaps TRBD1 (7 bases). The ends were cut back, 6 bases at V and 1 base at J, with 15 bases in the middle. The CDR3 spans 16 residues. Germline CDR1 reads LNHDA; CDR2 reads SQIVND (reference sequence). CDR3 in amino acids: CASRGGDSMNTGELFF. Written as DNA, the CDR3 is TGTGCCAGTAGGGGCGGGGACAGTATGAACACCGGGGAGCTGTTTTTT. The complete variable domain, with remaining parts taken from reference TRBV19 and TRBJ2-2, reads DGGITQSPKYLFRKEGQNVTLSCEQNLNHDAMYWYRQDPGQGLRLIYYSQIVNDFQKGDIAEGYSVSREKKESFPLTVTSAQKNPTAFYLCASRGGDSMNTGELFFGEGSRLTVL.

J is TRBJ1-1 and V is TRBV27, with TRBD1 matching 7 bases. The CDR3 consists of 15 residues. CDR1 and CDR2 (germline): MNHEY, SMNVEV (reference sequence). V was clipped by 5 bases and J by 3 bases; unmatched bases: 9. CDR3 residues: CASSRLTGWDTEAFF. The CDR3 DNA follows: TGTGCCAGCAGTCGACTGACAGGGTGGGACACTGAAGCTTTCTTT.

This chain connects TRBV7-2 to TRBJ2-2, with TRBD1 matching over 9 bases. CDR3 length equals 14 residues. Trimming at V came to 5 bases and at J to 5 bases, leaving 3 bases not matched to a gene. The V gene's germline CDR1 is SGHTA and CDR2 FQGNSA. CDR3 loop: CASSRGQGTGELFF. The CDR3 coding sequence is TGTGCCAGCAGCAGAGGACAGGGGACCGGGGAGCTGTTTTTT.

This clone was observed a single time. The chain uses TRBV24-1 and TRBJ1-2; possibly TRBD1 for D (6 bases). V gave up 7 bases and J gave up 6 bases, with 11 bases separating them. This CDR3 spans 12 amino acids. Germline CDR1 KGHDR, CDR2 SFDVKD. Here the CDR3 DNA reads TGTGCCACCAGAGGTCAGGGGAATGGCTACACCTTC. Its translation is CATRGQGNGYTF.

The rearrangement joins TRBV28 to TRBJ2-3; the match to TRBD2 covers 15 bases. V lost 5 bases and J lost 6; bases outside the gene matches: 3. The germline gives CDR1 MDHEN, CDR2 SYDVKM. The CDR3 is 15 amino acids. The CDR3: CASSRTSGGADTQYF. The CDR3 DNA reads TGTGCCAGCAGTCGGACTAGCGGGGGGGCGGATACGCAGTATTTT.

In this sample, this clone turned up once. The chain joins TRBV27 to TRBJ1-6, with 8 nucleotides matching TRBD1. The V gene end was trimmed by 5 bases and the J gene end by 8 bases; junction bases not matched to a gene: 5. In germline, CDR1 is MNHEY, CDR2 SMNVEV (reference sequence). The CDR3 is made up of 14 amino acids. This chain's CDR3 is CASSQGARYSPLHF. The DNA for the CDR3 is TGTGCCAGCAGTCAGGGGGCGCGTTATTCACCCCTCCACTTT.